A selection of T cell receptor beta chains follows, all from one sample in a study of T cell responses to AZD1222 COVID-19 vaccine. Generated by immunoSEQ multiplex PCR, the TCRdb table keeps only in-frame clones and is missing some. This sample has 97,000 or so clones, with less than 90% found just once. Sequenced here: peripheral blood, sampled on day 0 of AZD1222 vaccination. These receptor sequences come from an adult in good health. The CDR3 runs from the conserved cysteine through the conserved F or W. The order of the fields is CDR3 protein, CDR3 DNA, clone size, D gene, V gene, J gene. The D gene is left open where the match is weak. Clone size is shown for a subset of rows, as once, few, many or a class of expanded clone.

cdr3_aa: CAWSAGVAEAFF
cdr3_nt: TGTGCCTGGAGTGCAGGGGTGGCTGAAGCTTTCTTT
clone_size: .
d_call: .
v_call: TRBV30
j_call: TRBJ1-1

cdr3_aa: CASKEAGDVSPLHF
cdr3_nt: TGTGCCAGCAAGGAGGCAGGGGATGTTTCACCCCTCCACTTT
clone_size: .
d_call: .
v_call: TRBV27
j_call: TRBJ1-6

cdr3_aa: CASSSPRGSSDTQYF
cdr3_nt: TGTGCCAGCAGTTCCCCCCGGGGGAGCTCAGATACGCAGTATTTT
clone_size: .
d_call: .
v_call: TRBV6-5
j_call: TRBJ2-3

cdr3_aa: CASSHLLLGFGVRNTIYF
cdr3_nt: TGTGCCAGCAGCCATCTTTTGTTGGGGTTCGGAGTAAGAAACACCATATATTTT
clone_size: .
d_call: .
v_call: TRBV11-3
j_call: TRBJ1-3

cdr3_aa: CASSLTELAYNEQFF
cdr3_nt: TGTGCCAGCAGCTTAACGGAACTAGCCTACAATGAGCAGTTCTTC
clone_size: .
d_call: .
v_call: TRBV11-3
j_call: TRBJ2-1

cdr3_aa: CASSFKSGTKETQYF
cdr3_nt: TGTGCCAGCAGTTTCAAATCCGGGACAAAAGAGACCCAGTACTTC
clone_size: .
d_call: .
v_call: TRBV6-5
j_call: TRBJ2-5

cdr3_aa: CASSASPTGSGQPQHF
cdr3_nt: TGTGCCAGCAGCGCTAGTCCGACAGGTAGCGGACAGCCCCAGCATTTT
clone_size: .
d_call: .
v_call: TRBV7-2
j_call: TRBJ1-5

cdr3_aa: CATSSTGLSGNTIYF
cdr3_nt: TGTGCCACCAGCAGTACAGGGCTCTCTGGAAACACCATATATTTT
clone_size: .
d_call: .
v_call: TRBV15
j_call: TRBJ1-3

cdr3_aa: CASSLGLAEQFF
cdr3_nt: TGCGCCAGCAGCCTTGGACTAGCGGAGCAGTTCTTC
clone_size: .
d_call: TRBD2
v_call: TRBV5-1
j_call: TRBJ2-1

cdr3_aa: CASSSFPKAYNEQFF
cdr3_nt: TGTGCCAGCTCCTCCTTCCCCAAGGCCTACAATGAGCAGTTCTTC
clone_size: .
d_call: .
v_call: TRBV11-3
j_call: TRBJ2-1

cdr3_aa: CASSLQTSGRRFNLETQYF
cdr3_nt: TGTGCCAGCAGTCTCCAAACTAGCGGGAGAAGGTTTAATCTGGAGACCCAGTACTTC
clone_size: .
d_call: TRBD2
v_call: TRBV2
j_call: TRBJ2-5

cdr3_aa: CASRGQGKSPLHF
cdr3_nt: TGTGCCAGCAGGGGACAGGGGAAATCACCCCTCCACTTT
clone_size: .
d_call: TRBD1
v_call: TRBV12-3/TRBV12-4
j_call: TRBJ1-6

cdr3_aa: CASSQTENQPQHF
cdr3_nt: TGCGCCAGCAGCCAAACAGAGAACCAGCCCCAGCATTTT
clone_size: .
d_call: .
v_call: TRBV4-1
j_call: TRBJ1-5

cdr3_aa: CASSLVAGGRRGEQFF
cdr3_nt: TGTGCCAGCAGCTTAGTCGCGGGAGGTAGACGGGGTGAGCAGTTCTTC
clone_size: .
d_call: TRBD2
v_call: TRBV7-8
j_call: TRBJ2-1

cdr3_aa: CASSRAGTMGQFF
cdr3_nt: TGTGCCAGCAGCCGAGCGGGTACAATGGGGCAGTTCTTC
clone_size: .
d_call: .
v_call: TRBV7-8
j_call: TRBJ2-1

cdr3_aa: CASSARELSGNTIYF
cdr3_nt: TGTGCCAGCAGTGCAAGAGAGCTCTCTGGAAACACCATATATTTT
clone_size: .
d_call: .
v_call: TRBV6-6
j_call: TRBJ1-3

cdr3_aa: CASSSQGDPNYGYTF
cdr3_nt: TGTGCCAGCAGTTCACAGGGCGATCCTAACTATGGCTACACCTTC
clone_size: .
d_call: .
v_call: TRBV28
j_call: TRBJ1-2

cdr3_aa: CASSQVGHPPPLHF
cdr3_nt: TGCGCCAGCAGCCAGGTGGGACACCCTCCACCCCTCCACTTT
clone_size: once
d_call: .
v_call: TRBV4-1
j_call: TRBJ1-6

cdr3_aa: CASSFPQRRDGNTIYF
cdr3_nt: TGTGCCAGCAGCTTCCCACAGAGGAGAGATGGAAACACCATATATTTT
clone_size: .
d_call: .
v_call: TRBV11-2
j_call: TRBJ1-3

cdr3_aa: CASSMAGINTEAFF
cdr3_nt: TGTGCCAGTAGTATGGCAGGGATTAACACTGAAGCTTTCTTT
clone_size: .
d_call: .
v_call: TRBV19
j_call: TRBJ1-1

cdr3_aa: CASSRTAGELFF
cdr3_nt: TGTGCCAGCAGCCGCACCGCCGGGGAGCTGTTTTTT
clone_size: .
d_call: .
v_call: TRBV6-2/TRBV6-3
j_call: TRBJ2-2

cdr3_aa: CASSFVGSYNEQFF
cdr3_nt: TGTGCCAGCAGTTTCGTAGGATCCTACAATGAGCAGTTCTTC
clone_size: .
d_call: .
v_call: TRBV6-2/TRBV6-3
j_call: TRBJ2-1

cdr3_aa: CASSKEVLPGGSYEQYF
cdr3_nt: TGTGCCAGCAGCAAAGAGGTCCTCCCGGGAGGCTCCTACGAGCAGTACTTC
clone_size: .
d_call: .
v_call: TRBV21-1
j_call: TRBJ2-7

cdr3_aa: CASSPRGGGSYEQYF
cdr3_nt: TGTGCCAGCAGCCCACGGGGTGGGGGCTCCTACGAGCAGTACTTC
clone_size: .
d_call: .
v_call: TRBV28
j_call: TRBJ2-7

cdr3_aa: CASRTTGVYGYTF
cdr3_nt: TGTGCCAGCAGAACGACAGGGGTCTATGGCTACACCTTC
clone_size: .
d_call: TRBD1
v_call: TRBV28
j_call: TRBJ1-2

cdr3_aa: CASSGRQELNTEAFF
cdr3_nt: TGTGCCAGCTCAGGAAGACAGGAATTGAACACTGAAGCTTTCTTT
clone_size: .
d_call: .
v_call: TRBV18
j_call: TRBJ1-1

cdr3_aa: CASSKGLLGDTGELFF
cdr3_nt: TGTGCCAGCAGTAAGGGACTTTTGGGGGACACCGGGGAGCTGTTTTTT
clone_size: many
d_call: .
v_call: TRBV6-2/TRBV6-3
j_call: TRBJ2-2

cdr3_aa: CATATGTGPGPQHF
cdr3_nt: TGTGCCACCGCGACCGGGACAGGACCAGGGCCCCAGCATTTT
clone_size: once
d_call: TRBD1
v_call: TRBV24-1
j_call: TRBJ1-5

cdr3_aa: CASSRTGNRAEKLFF
cdr3_nt: TGTGCCAGCAGTAGAACAGGGAATCGGGCTGAAAAACTGTTTTTT
clone_size: few
d_call: .
v_call: TRBV7-2
j_call: TRBJ1-4

cdr3_aa: CASSFQAQRTEAFF
cdr3_nt: TGTGCCAGCAGCTTCCAGGCCCAGCGGACTGAAGCTTTCTTT
clone_size: .
d_call: .
v_call: TRBV7-8
j_call: TRBJ1-1

cdr3_aa: CATSPDSNYGYTF
cdr3_nt: TGTGCCACCAGCCCGGACAGTAACTATGGCTACACCTTC
clone_size: .
d_call: .
v_call: TRBV15
j_call: TRBJ1-2

cdr3_aa: CASSPNYSNQPQHF
cdr3_nt: TGTGCCAGCAGCCCTAATTATAGCAATCAGCCCCAGCATTTT
clone_size: .
d_call: .
v_call: TRBV7-9
j_call: TRBJ1-5

cdr3_aa: CSVRPGAGELFF
cdr3_nt: TGCAGCGTTAGGCCCGGTGCCGGGGAGCTGTTTTTT
clone_size: .
d_call: .
v_call: TRBV29-1
j_call: TRBJ2-2

cdr3_aa: CASRRQGAGIGLFF
cdr3_nt: TGTGCCAGCAGAAGACAGGGGGCAGGGATCGGGCTGTTTTTT
clone_size: .
d_call: TRBD1
v_call: TRBV6-5
j_call: TRBJ2-2

cdr3_aa: CASSLGLKQPQHF
cdr3_nt: TGTGCCAGCAGCTTAGGGTTAAAGCAGCCCCAGCATTTT
clone_size: .
d_call: .
v_call: TRBV7-9
j_call: TRBJ1-5

cdr3_aa: CASSLGAGGPINTQYF
cdr3_nt: TGTGCCAGCAGCTTAGGAGCGGGGGGGCCGATAAATACGCAGTATTTT
clone_size: .
d_call: TRBD2
v_call: TRBV7-9
j_call: TRBJ2-3

cdr3_aa: CASRTSEFTPSTDTQYF
cdr3_nt: TGTGCCAGCAGAACTAGCGAGTTTACCCCTAGCACAGATACGCAGTATTTT
clone_size: .
d_call: TRBD2
v_call: TRBV7-9
j_call: TRBJ2-3

cdr3_aa: CASSNGQTGNTIYF
cdr3_nt: TGTGCCAGCAGCAACGGGCAGACTGGAAACACCATATATTTT
clone_size: .
d_call: .
v_call: TRBV6-5
j_call: TRBJ1-3

cdr3_aa: CSVDRDYGYTF
cdr3_nt: TGCAGCGTTGATAGGGACTATGGCTACACCTTC
clone_size: .
d_call: .
v_call: TRBV29-1
j_call: TRBJ1-2

cdr3_aa: CASSQIMKGRTSTDTQYF
cdr3_nt: TGTGCCAGCAGCCAGATAATGAAGGGACGGACTAGCACAGATACGCAGTATTTT
clone_size: .
d_call: .
v_call: TRBV3-1/TRBV3-2
j_call: TRBJ2-3

cdr3_aa: CASSVGGTGGNQPQHF
cdr3_nt: TGTGCCAGCAGCGTGGGCGGGACAGGGGGTAATCAGCCCCAGCATTTT
clone_size: .
d_call: TRBD1
v_call: TRBV7-9
j_call: TRBJ1-5

cdr3_aa: CASSLREPLGNQPQHF
cdr3_nt: TGTGCCAGCAGCTTACGGGAGCCCCTGGGTAATCAGCCCCAGCATTTT
clone_size: once
d_call: .
v_call: TRBV7-8
j_call: TRBJ1-5

cdr3_aa: CASSEGNQPQHF
cdr3_nt: TGTGCCAGCTCCGAGGGAAATCAGCCCCAGCATTTT
clone_size: .
d_call: .
v_call: TRBV6-5
j_call: TRBJ1-5

cdr3_aa: CASIPSGSGVSPLHF
cdr3_nt: TGTGCCAGCATCCCTTCGGGTTCTGGGGTTTCACCCCTCCACTTT
clone_size: .
d_call: .
v_call: TRBV28
j_call: TRBJ1-6

cdr3_aa: CASSLGGSAGNTIYF
cdr3_nt: TGTGCCAGTAGTCTTGGGGGCTCTGCTGGAAACACCATATATTTT
clone_size: .
d_call: .
v_call: TRBV19
j_call: TRBJ1-3

cdr3_aa: CASSPDGDRNQPQHF
cdr3_nt: TGTGCCAGCAGCCCGGACGGAGACAGGAATCAGCCCCAGCATTTT
clone_size: .
d_call: .
v_call: TRBV7-2
j_call: TRBJ1-5

cdr3_aa: CASSLGGTVAYEQYF
cdr3_nt: TGCGCCAGCAGCTTGGGGGGGACGGTAGCCTACGAGCAGTACTTC
clone_size: .
d_call: .
v_call: TRBV5-1
j_call: TRBJ2-7

cdr3_aa: CASSPSLGSGNTIYF
cdr3_nt: TGCGCCAGCAGTCCGTCGTTGGGCTCTGGAAACACCATATATTTT
clone_size: .
d_call: .
v_call: TRBV5-1
j_call: TRBJ1-3

cdr3_aa: CASAGQGGGNIQYF
cdr3_nt: TGCGCCAGCGCCGGTCAGGGAGGAGGAAACATTCAGTACTTC
clone_size: once
d_call: .
v_call: TRBV5-1
j_call: TRBJ2-4

cdr3_aa: CASKWTSGEGDTQYF
cdr3_nt: TGCGCCAGCAAATGGACTAGCGGGGAAGGTGATACGCAGTATTTT
clone_size: .
d_call: TRBD2
v_call: TRBV10-2
j_call: TRBJ2-3

cdr3_aa: CASSHEVSYEQYF
cdr3_nt: TGCGCCAGCAGCCACGAGGTTTCCTACGAGCAGTACTTC
clone_size: .
d_call: .
v_call: TRBV4-3
j_call: TRBJ2-7

cdr3_aa: CASKTDLSYNEQFF
cdr3_nt: TGTGCCAGCAAGACAGACCTCTCCTACAATGAGCAGTTCTTC
clone_size: .
d_call: .
v_call: TRBV6-5
j_call: TRBJ2-1

cdr3_aa: CASSLTTGGQQGSTDTQYF
cdr3_nt: TGCGCCAGCAGCTTAACTACGGGGGGGCAACAGGGTAGCACAGATACGCAGTATTTT
clone_size: .
d_call: TRBD2
v_call: TRBV4-1
j_call: TRBJ2-3

cdr3_aa: CASSLTGTGGGEQYF
cdr3_nt: TGTGCCAGCAGCTTAACCGGGACAGGGGGCGGAGAGCAGTACTTC
clone_size: many
d_call: TRBD1
v_call: TRBV7-3
j_call: TRBJ2-7

cdr3_aa: CASRQGVGSYGYTF
cdr3_nt: TGTGCCAGCAGACAGGGGGTCGGATCGTATGGCTACACCTTC
clone_size: .
d_call: TRBD1
v_call: TRBV6-5
j_call: TRBJ1-2